This T cell receptor beta chain was recorded in a study of blood T cell repertoires in COVID-19. Study-wide background: Nucleic acid was either cDNA or gDNA, and it came from T cells, B-cell-depleted T cells, or PBMCs.

Per germline, CDR1 MNHEY and CDR2 SMNVEV (reference sequence). The V gene lost 2 bases and the J gene lost 3 bases, with 11 bases spanning the gap. This CDR3 spans 14 amino acids. TCRdb's copy holds only in-frame clones and misses some; the assay was immunoSEQ multiplex PCR. The profile covers a few hundred thousand clones, with about 85% appearing a single time and 3.5% to 4% taken by the ten largest. Sequenced material: peripheral blood. V usage is TRBV27 and J usage is TRBJ2-7, with a tentative D call TRBD1 (5 bases). This clonotype was sampled from a woman between 18 and 29 years old with acute or convalescent COVID-19. The CDR3 loop is CASSLRQGFYEQYF. The DNA for the CDR3 is TGTGCCAGCAGTTTAAGGCAGGGATTCTACGAGCAGTACTTC.